This T cell receptor beta chain derives from a study of response to subunit inactivated influenza vaccine. The table lists this clonotype with a few counts. MiXCR, applied by TCRdb to the RT-PCR reads, yields one record per CDR3 protein. The repertoire consists of some 640,000 distinct CDR3 sequences, with around 13% occurring once and the leading ten covering 6.5% to 8.5%. Trimming removed 2 bases from V and 6 bases from J, with 17 bases in between. The CDR3 runs 16 residues. Germline-derived CDR1 and CDR2 are DFQATT and SNEGSKA (reference sequence). The chain uses TRBV20-1 and TRBJ1-6; D gene ambiguous. The sample here was PBMCs from blood, taken about 14 days before vaccination. The TCR originated in a man in his fifties or sixties who received an inactivated influenza vaccine. CDR3 protein: CSARIPNRKINSPLHF. Written as DNA, the CDR3 is TGCAGTGCTAGAATCCCTAATAGAAAGATTAATTCACCCCTCCACTTT.